What follows is one T cell receptor (beta chain) and its context. Its antigen is unknown. No base quality information exists; no much larger clone differs at one position. Reading the label with the study, this specimen's time point is: cycle 1 day 1 (C1D1), immediately before nivolumab initiation. Every trial patient had relapsed after autologous stem cell transplantation, and cohorts A, B and C differed in prior brentuximab vedotin exposure. A total of about 51 patients with relapsed/refractory classical Hodgkin lymphoma made up the trial cohort, and each patient's best overall response was complete response, partial response or progressive disease. Trial patients were treated with single-agent nivolumab in the multi-cohort phase II CheckMate 205 trial. An independent review committee assessed best overall response using the 2007 International Working Group response criteria. PBMCs from the trial were collected at three points: immediately before nivolumab initiation (C1D1), and during therapy at cycle 2 day 1 and cycle 4 day 1. Peripheral blood was collected in 8 mL Vacutainer Cell Preparation Tubes, from which PBMCs were isolated by centrifugation and then cryopreserved.

Ends trimmed: V by 4 bases, J by 1 base; bases unmatched to a gene: 5. The germline V gene sets CDR1 to LGHNA and CDR2 to YSLEER. From cysteine to phenylalanine, the CDR3 is 15 amino acids long. The sequence is cut down to CDR3 DNA, 45 bases in frame from base 1. These data originate in a study of PD-1 blockade in classical Hodgkin lymphoma (dated by TCRdb to 2018 to 2021). About the investigation overall: Nivolumab dosing was 3 mg/kg intravenously every 2 weeks, continuing until either disease progression or unacceptable toxicity. The study used CyTOF and TCR beta sequencing to define a peripheral blood immune signature of response to PD-1 blockade in classical Hodgkin lymphoma.

Genomic DNA was isolated using the Qiagen DNeasy kit from unsorted PBMCs as well as from negatively selected CD4+ and CD8+ fractions. TCR beta CDR3 regions were amplified by immunoSEQ multiplex PCR using primers annealing to V and J segments. A synthetic immune receptor repertoire was used to minimize amplification bias, and any residual bias was removed computationally once sequencing was done. Regarding the original processing steps: Custom Python scripts were used to quantify repertoire diversity as the Shannon entropy index. Unsorted, CD4+ and CD8+ repertoires were analyzed separately, except in combined analyses where CD4+ and CD8+ sequences were merged in silico. Clonal expansion was defined as at least a 2-fold frequency increase after treatment relative to C1D1, with a pseudocount of 0.5 for undetected baseline clones. Clones with 0 or 1 copy at C1D1 were classified as singleton clones, and clones with 2 or more copies were classified as non-singleton clones. Clones expanded in unsorted samples were annotated as CD4+, CD8+ or unknown by matching protein sequences in sorted samples from the same patient. Wilcoxon tests on paired samples were used to test diversity changes from C1D1 to C4D1. Imported from immuneACCESS, the table was reduced by TCRdb to in-frame sequences with V and J called. These copies leave out some clones; in studies compared against another copy, an unresolved V gene accounts for under half, and the cause of the remainder is not known. The V and J calls and the clone size are those of that table, but D and trimming were determined from the DNA. The sample table shows around 14,000 clones, and just over 85% are seen once. About 4.8% of the sample is taken by the ten largest.

The investigation overall reported the following: By C4D1, a significant rise was seen in CD4+ TCR diversity but not in CD8+ TCR diversity (p=0.0027 vs p=0.16), and the rise was most apparent among complete responders (p=0.02). The study covered only a single clinical trial cohort, and the causes of the repertoire differences, possibly disease activity or prior therapy, were still not defined. Among trial patients, those achieving complete response had baseline diversity similar to that of newly diagnosed patients, while diversity was significantly lower in partial responders and progressors. Baseline TCR diversity was reported to be lower in newly diagnosed patients than in healthy donors, and even lower in relapsed/refractory patients. Lower diversity was seen in patients whose nivolumab began less than 1 year after ASCT, and these patients were left out of later analyses so that immune reconstitution would not confound the results.

This specimen consisted of peripheral blood mononuclear cells (PBMCs), obtained at baseline. This sequence uses TRBV4-3 and TRBJ2-7, with 9 junctional bases fitting TRBD1. This clonotype originated in a human donor with classical Hodgkin lymphoma. The CDR3 protein is CASSLGTGWSYEQYF. The DNA is as follows: TGCGCCAGCAGCCTCGGGACAGGGTGGTCCTACGAGCAGTACTTC.